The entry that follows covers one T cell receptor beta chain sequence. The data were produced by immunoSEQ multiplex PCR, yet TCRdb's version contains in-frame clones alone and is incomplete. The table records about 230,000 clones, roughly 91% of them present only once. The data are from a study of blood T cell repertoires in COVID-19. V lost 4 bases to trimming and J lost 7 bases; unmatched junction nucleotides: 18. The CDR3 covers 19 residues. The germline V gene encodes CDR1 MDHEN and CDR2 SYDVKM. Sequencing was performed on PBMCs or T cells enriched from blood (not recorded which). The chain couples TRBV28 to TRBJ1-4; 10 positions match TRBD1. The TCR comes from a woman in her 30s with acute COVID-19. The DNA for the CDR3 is TGTGCCAGCAGTTCCAGACCGAAACTAAGCCGGGACAGGGGTGAAAAACTGTTTTTT. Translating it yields CASSSRPKLSRDRGEKLFF.